A single sample is the source of the 9 T cell receptor beta chains below, sequenced in a study of T cells in Graves' hyperthyroidism and ophthalmopathy. Amplified TCR beta CDR3 regions came from RNA transcripts. Primed by the HTBI set, a first-round RT-PCR was run on the TCR CDR3. Via MiXCR, TCRdb re-called the multiplex PCR reads, giving one row per CDR3 protein. The repertoire holds about 700,000 distinct CDR3 sequences, with less than 45% as singletons. The sample taken for sequencing was peripheral blood or thyroid tissue (not recorded which). These receptors were obtained from an adult man with Graves' disease, either hyperthyroidism or ophthalmopathy (not recorded which).

This clonotype occurred once. This chain uses TRBV7-9 with TRBJ2-7; 7 positions agree with TRBD1. After removal of 8 bases from V and 6 bases from J, the junction contained 19 bases not matched to a gene. From germline, CDR1 is SEHNR and CDR2 FQNEAQ (reference sequence). The CDR3 loop spans 16 amino acids. Written as DNA, the CDR3 is TGTGCCAGCTTACCACGACAGGGTGGAGCGAGCCTCGAGCAGTACTTC. Its translation is CASLPRQGGASLEQYF.

The chain links TRBV12-3 or TRBV12-4 to TRBJ1-3; D is unclear. The CDR3 extends over 14 amino acids. V gave up 6 bases and J gave up 0 bases, with 9 bases separating them. This CDR3 reads CASRTWGSGNTIYF. For the CDR3, the DNA is TGTGCCAGCAGGACATGGGGCTCTGGAAACACCATATATTTT.

The chain links TRBV20-1 to TRBJ2-7; 8 bases align to TRBD2. The CDR3 is 15 amino acids. Germline trimming cut 3 bases from V and 6 bases from J; bases unmatched to any gene: 13. CDR1 is DFQATT and CDR2 is SNEGSKA in the germline V gene (reference sequence). The CDR3 loop reads CSARETSGGSTEQYF. The CDR3 coding sequence is TGCAGTGCTAGGGAAACTAGCGGTGGGTCCACCGAGCAGTACTTC.

The chain links TRBV29-1 to TRBJ1-1; no definite D call. CDR3 length: 10 residues. V lost 7 bases to trimming and J lost 7 bases, with 10 bases between them. Germline V gene data show CDR1 as SQVTM and CDR2 as ANQGSEA. The CDR3 coding sequence is TGCAGCGCGAAAGGACGTGAAGCTTTCTTT. Residues: CSAKGREAFF.

This clonotype was found a few times. A junction boundary mismatches the germline segment, possibly from a read error. The rearrangement uses TRBV10-3 and TRBJ1-2; possible D gene TRBD1, 6 bases. The CDR3 spans 14 residues. Germline lookup yields CDR1 ENHRY and CDR2 SYGVKD. The CDR3 loop reads CASSYVQGLYGYTF. CDR3 sequence (DNA): TGTGCCAGCAGTTACGTTCAGGGGCTCTATGGCTACACCTTC.

This clonotype was found many times. This chain connects TRBV24-1 to TRBJ1-5; no clear D. The CDR3 runs to 13 residues. Trimming pared 0 bases from V and 7 bases from J, leaving 6 bases between. Germline V gene lookup returns CDR1 KGHDR and CDR2 SFDVKD. For the CDR3, the DNA is TGTGCCACCAGTGATTTGCAAGAACAGCCCCAGCATTTT. Residues: CATSDLQEQPQHF.

The chain couples TRBV7-9 to TRBJ1-6; TRBD1 agrees at 12 bases. The ends lost 6 bases at V and 6 bases at J; junction bases unmatched: 9. The CDR3 totals 17 residues. In germline, CDR1 is SEHNR, CDR2 FQNEAQ (reference sequence). Here the CDR3 DNA reads TGTGCCAGCAGGGGACAGGGGGCCGGTGTTGGTAATTCACCCCTCCACTTT. Translating it yields CASRGQGAGVGNSPLHF.

This clonotype was counted many times. The chain recombines TRBV2 with TRBJ1-1; D is undetermined. V was pared by 0 bases and J by 8 bases, with 7 bases between. This CDR3 comprises 12 residues. From germline, CDR1 is SNHLY and CDR2 FYNNEI. CDR3 sequence reads: CASSEAAVEAFF. CDR3 DNA: TGTGCCAGCAGTGAAGCCGCCGTAGAAGCTTTCTTT. Complete variable domain (other parts from reference TRBV2 and TRBJ1-1): EPEVTQTPSHQVTQMGQEVILRCVPISNHLYFYWYRQILGQKVEFLVSFYNNEISEKSEIFDDQFSVERPDGSNFTLKIRSTKLEDSAMYFCASSEAAVEAFFGQGTRLTVV.

With regard to this clonotype: The junction departs from germline at one end; a sequencing error may be responsible. V gene TRBV11-2 combines with J gene TRBJ1-1; D remains ambiguous. Germline loops: CDR1 SGHAT, CDR2 FQNNGV. CDR3 size: 9 residues. The CDR3, as DNA: TGTGCCAGCCGAGCTGACGCTTTCTTT. Encoded protein: CASRADAFF.